These 21 T cell receptor beta chains originate from one sample sequenced in a study of blood T cell repertoires in COVID-19. Using immunoSEQ multiplex PCR, the repertoire was profiled, and TCRdb retains in-frame clones only, with some absent. The sample has fewer than 15,000 clones; approximately 80% are singletons. Material for sequencing was peripheral blood. Source of these receptors: an elderly man with acute or convalescent COVID-19.

J is TRBJ2-1 and V is TRBV3-1 (or the pseudogene TRBV3-2); 7 nucleotides align to TRBD2. The germline V gene encodes CDR1 LGHDT and CDR2 YNNKEL (reference sequence). V gave up 4 bases and J gave up 0 bases; unmatched junction bases: 6. This CDR3 region has 16 residues. CDR3 protein: CASSPIGGSSYNEQFF. CDR3 DNA: TGTGCCAGCAGCCCTATCGGCGGGAGCTCCTACAATGAGCAGTTCTTC.

This chain links TRBV15 with TRBJ1-1; no reliable D call. The V gene lost 1 base and the J gene lost 1 base, with 10 bases spanning the gap. There are 15 residues in the CDR3. The germline gives CDR1 LNHNV, CDR2 YYDKDF (reference sequence). Written as DNA, the CDR3 is TGTGCCACCAGCAGAGCAAGCCCAGGGAACACTGAAGCTTTCTTT. It specifies CATSRASPGNTEAFF.

J is TRBJ2-3 and V is TRBV7-9; D may be TRBD2 (6 bases). Trimming shortened V by 5 bases and J by 2 bases, and 8 bases separated the two germline ends. The CDR3 runs 13 residues. Germline V gives CDR1 SEHNR, CDR2 FQNEAQ (reference sequence). This CDR3 is CASSRGATDTQYF. The CDR3 DNA reads as TGTGCCAGCAGCCGCGGGGCCACAGATACGCAGTATTTT.

The V and J genes are TRBV5-4 and TRBJ2-6; weak D call: TRBD1 (6 bases). Germline assignment: CDR1 SGHNT and CDR2 YYREEE (reference sequence). The CDR3 runs 15 residues. Trimming removed 4 bases at V and 1 base at J, with 9 bases between. CDR3 DNA sequence: TGTGCCAGCAGCGGAACAGGGTCTGGGGCCAACGTCCTGACTTTC. Protein: CASSGTGSGANVLTF.

The rearrangement uses TRBV2 and TRBJ2-2; D is uncertain. CDR1 and CDR2 (germline): SNHLY, FYNNEI. There are 15 residues in the CDR3. V lost 5 bases to trimming and J lost 6 bases, with 16 bases between them. The CDR3 loop reads CASSRVSQASGELFF. The CDR3 DNA sequence: TGTGCCAGCAGTCGGGTCTCCCAAGCCTCCGGGGAGCTGTTTTTT.

Only a few counts were recorded for this clone. The chain couples TRBV11-1 to TRBJ2-2, with 7 nucleotides matching TRBD2. The V gene end was trimmed by 3 bases and the J gene end by 3 bases; junction bases not matched to a gene: 7. Germline loops: CDR1 SGHAT, CDR2 FQDESV (reference sequence). The CDR3 has 16 residues. This CDR3 is CASSLDSGRYTGELFF. The CDR3 DNA is TGTGCCAGCAGCTTGGATAGCGGGCGATACACCGGGGAGCTGTTTTTT. The whole variable domain, filled in from reference TRBV11-1 and TRBJ2-2, reads EAEVAQSPRYKITEKSQAVAFWCDPISGHATLYWYRQILGQGPELLVQFQDESVVDDSQLPKDRFSAERLKGVDSTLKIQPAELGDSAMYLCASSLDSGRYTGELFFGEGSRLTVL.

The genes are TRBV29-1 and TRBJ2-1; D perhaps matches TRBD1 (5 bases). The germline gives CDR1 SQVTM, CDR2 ANQGSEA. V lost 3 bases and J 6 bases, leaving 9 bases between the germline ends. The CDR3 is 12 amino acids. CDR3 nucleotide sequence: TGCAGCGTTGATTTGACAGCCAATGAGCAGTTCTTC. This sequence encodes CSVDLTANEQFF.

CDR3 amino acids: CASSPYVGDSNEKLFF. DNA of the CDR3: TGTGCCAGCAGCCCTTACGTGGGGGACAGTAATGAAAAACTGTTTTTT. The chain is built from TRBV7-9 and TRBJ1-4, with 7 bases matching TRBD1. Germline V gene sequence: CDR1 SEHNR, CDR2 FQNEAQ (reference sequence). V lost 5 bases and J lost 4; bases outside the gene matches: 10. The CDR3 covers 16 residues.

This clone was recorded once. The chain joins TRBV5-1 to TRBJ2-7, with 9 nucleotides matching TRBD1. Losses at the gene ends were 1 base for V and 6 bases for J; bases not matched to a gene: 8. Germline loops: CDR1 SGHRS, CDR2 YFSETQ. The CDR3 is 15 amino acids. CDR3 in DNA: TGCGCCAGCAGCTTGACAGGGGGCTCATCGTCCGAGCAGTACTTC. Translating it yields CASSLTGGSSSEQYF.

The rearrangement joins TRBV6-5 to TRBJ2-3; 7 nucleotides agree with TRBD2. CDR1 and CDR2 from the germline V gene are MNHEY and SVGAGI. CDR3 size: 15 residues. V shed 2 bases, J shed 0 bases, and the junction held 2 bases outside the gene matches. CDR3 in amino acids: CASSYGGGSTDTQYF. CDR3 in DNA: TGTGCCAGCAGTTACGGCGGGGGTAGCACAGATACGCAGTATTTT.

J is TRBJ2-2 and V is TRBV3-1 (or the pseudogene TRBV3-2); TRBD1 aligns across 10 bases. Germline CDR1 reads LGHDT; CDR2 reads YNNKEL (reference sequence). CDR3 size: 15 residues. The V segment lost 6 bases and the J segment 6 bases; nucleotides outside the gene matches: 7. The CDR3 loop reads CASSPTGGRAGELFF. The CDR3 DNA reads as TGTGCCAGCAGTCCGACAGGGGGCAGGGCCGGGGAGCTGTTTTTT.

This clone came up a few times. The chain has TRBV9 and TRBJ1-1; 8 nucleotides agree with TRBD1. The CDR3 contains 18 residues. The germline CDR1 and CDR2 sequences are SGDLS and YYNGEE. With 4 bases clipped from V and 4 bases from J, the junction kept 18 bases outside the gene matches. CDR3 DNA sequence: TGTGCCAGCAGCCCCGGCCCCCAAGGAGGACAGGGTTTCACTGAAGCTTTCTTT. Amino acid sequence: CASSPGPQGGQGFTEAFF.

The chain combines TRBV6-5 with TRBJ1-2; D is undetermined. The germline V and J ends were trimmed by 6 bases and 8 bases, with 19 bases remaining between them. Germline CDR1 and CDR2: MNHEY and SVGAGI. This CDR3 region has 14 residues. CDR3 nucleotides: TGTGCCAGCAGGAGGAGTGAGGGCGCAGGAGGCTACACCTTC. It codes for CASRRSEGAGGYTF.

The chain joins TRBV7-6 to TRBJ2-1; TRBD1 is a possible D gene (6 bases). The germline V gene encodes CDR1 SGHVS and CDR2 FNYEAQ. CDR3 length: 14 residues. Trimming stripped 3 bases from V and 3 bases from J, with 9 bases between. CDR3 protein: CASSFGQIYNEQFF. The CDR3 coding sequence is TGTGCCAGCAGCTTCGGACAGATCTACAATGAGCAGTTCTTC.

The rearrangement links TRBV5-1 to TRBJ1-2, with TRBD1 as a possible D gene (5 bases). The CDR3 extends over 15 amino acids. Germline CDR1 reads SGHRS; CDR2 reads YFSETQ. Trimming removed 0 bases at V and 3 bases at J, with 12 bases between. In DNA, the CDR3 is TGCGCCAGCAGCTTGGACTCAGGGTGGGACTATGGCTACACCTTC. Translating gives CASSLDSGWDYGYTF.

This clone was picked up one time. The chain has TRBV28 and TRBJ1-2; the match to TRBD1 covers 8 bases. This CDR3 has 14 amino acids. V lost 7 bases and J lost 4; bases outside the gene matches: 8. Germline V lookup: CDR1 MDHEN, CDR2 SYDVKM. The CDR3 nucleotides read TGTGCCAGCACCAGGACAGGGTTGAGCTATGGCTACACCTTC. Translation gives CASTRTGLSYGYTF.

This clone was detected only once. The rearrangement uses TRBV7-9 and TRBJ2-2, with 13 bases fitting TRBD2. Germline loops: CDR1 SEHNR, CDR2 FQNEAQ (reference sequence). The CDR3 contains 19 residues. Losses at the gene ends were 5 bases for V and 4 bases for J; bases not matched to a gene: 13. The chain's CDR3 is CASSLKGLAGVGGTGELFF. For the CDR3, the DNA is TGTGCCAGCAGCCTTAAAGGACTAGCGGGGGTCGGTGGCACCGGGGAGCTGTTTTTT.

The chain recombines TRBV5-1 with TRBJ2-3; 7 bases are a match to TRBD2. Germline CDR1 reads SGHRS; CDR2 reads YFSETQ. V trimming: 2 bases; J trimming: 2 bases; junction bases outside the gene matches: 5. CDR3 length equals 15 residues. The CDR3 spells CASSFGAGFTDTQYF. In DNA form, the CDR3 reads TGCGCCAGCAGCTTCGGAGCGGGGTTCACAGATACGCAGTATTTT.

The V gene is TRBV7-9, the J gene TRBJ1-3; no definite D call. Germline CDR1 reads SEHNR; CDR2 reads FQNEAQ (reference sequence). With 8 bases removed from V and 3 bases from J, the gap between germline ends came to 5 bases. The CDR3 has 11 residues. The CDR3 region is CASYGGNTIYF. The DNA of the CDR3 is TGTGCCAGCTACGGTGGAAACACCATATATTTT.

The chain has TRBV4-1 and TRBJ1-1; D call uncertain. This CDR3 comprises 16 residues. Germline CDR1 and CDR2: MGHRA and YSYEKL. V dropped 0 bases and J dropped 0 bases, with 11 bases sitting between them. Written as DNA, the CDR3 is TGCGCCAGCAGCCAAGATCACGGGGTATTGAACACTGAAGCTTTCTTT. It encodes CASSQDHGVLNTEAFF.

This clone has just a few counts. The rearrangement joins TRBV21-1 to TRBJ1-1; TRBD1, the table's D call, was not compared with the DNA. TRBV21-1 is assigned pseudogene status. The CDR3 extends over 14 amino acids. The CDR3 DNA reads as TGTGCCACTCGAACCGAACACAGGAACACTGAAGCTTTCTTT. It encodes CATRTEHRNTEAFF.